The rows below give T cell receptor beta chains drawn from one sample of a study of early T cells in non-severe SARS-CoV-2 infection. One entry per CDR3 protein results from TCRdb running MiXCR on the 5' RACE reads. The table records 85,000 to 95,000 distinct CDR3 sequences, about 15% of them present only once. The input for sequencing was whole blood, taken at baseline. Receptors were obtained from an adult who was a healthcare worker with PCR-confirmed SARS-CoV-2 infection or an uninfected control (not recorded which). Each CDR3 is given with its conserved first and last residue. Each record gives: D gene, J gene, V gene, CDR3 protein. A D gene is named only where the DNA matches it firmly.

D gene: .; J gene: TRBJ1-4; V gene: TRBV5-1; CDR3 protein: CASSSANNEKLFF
D gene: .; J gene: TRBJ1-1; V gene: TRBV2; CDR3 protein: CASKAGDTEAFF
D gene: TRBD2; J gene: TRBJ2-1; V gene: TRBV11-3; CDR3 protein: CASSFGTRSNEQFF
D gene: TRBD2; J gene: TRBJ2-2; V gene: TRBV28; CDR3 protein: CASSLLSGANTGELFF
D gene: .; J gene: TRBJ2-7; V gene: TRBV12-3/TRBV12-4; CDR3 protein: CASSFGEASYEQYF
D gene: TRBD2; J gene: TRBJ2-3; V gene: TRBV7-9; CDR3 protein: CASSPLAGVTDTQYF
D gene: TRBD1; J gene: TRBJ2-3; V gene: TRBV12-3/TRBV12-4; CDR3 protein: CASSLTGSPDTQYF
D gene: .; J gene: TRBJ2-7; V gene: TRBV11-2; CDR3 protein: CASSLGVHRYEQYF
D gene: .; J gene: TRBJ2-7; V gene: TRBV30; CDR3 protein: CAWSPELSPYEQYF
D gene: TRBD1; J gene: TRBJ2-7; V gene: TRBV7-9; CDR3 protein: CASSPQVGTAFSYEQYF
D gene: .; J gene: TRBJ2-1; V gene: TRBV2; CDR3 protein: CATQSTGYNEQFF
D gene: .; J gene: TRBJ2-3; V gene: TRBV10-3; CDR3 protein: CATENGGADTQYF
D gene: .; J gene: TRBJ2-1; V gene: TRBV29-1; CDR3 protein: CSVARGGNNEQFF
D gene: .; J gene: TRBJ1-1; V gene: TRBV5-1; CDR3 protein: CASSLEHSEKVTEAFF
D gene: TRBD2; J gene: TRBJ2-5; V gene: TRBV30; CDR3 protein: CAWGTGGSAWETQYF
D gene: .; J gene: TRBJ2-7; V gene: TRBV28; CDR3 protein: CASTQDSTYEQYF
D gene: .; J gene: TRBJ2-1; V gene: TRBV30; CDR3 protein: CAWSGSVGEQFF
D gene: TRBD2; J gene: TRBJ2-3; V gene: TRBV7-8; CDR3 protein: CASSLSSSGRVTQYF
D gene: .; J gene: TRBJ2-5; V gene: TRBV3-1; CDR3 protein: CASTQVQQETQYF
D gene: .; J gene: TRBJ2-5; V gene: TRBV7-2; CDR3 protein: CASSQAGQEAQYF
D gene: TRBD1; J gene: TRBJ2-7; V gene: TRBV10-2; CDR3 protein: CASSLGQGGEQYF
D gene: TRBD1; J gene: TRBJ2-5; V gene: TRBV9; CDR3 protein: CASSAGQGEETQYF